Listed here are 19 T cell receptor beta chains from one sample, sequenced in a study of T cell changes during pregnancy in multiple sclerosis. Profiled with immunoSEQ multiplex PCR; TCRdb holds only in-frame clones, not every one. The sample lists approximately 79,000 clones, 80% to 95% occurring once. The specimen was peripheral blood, collected in the second trimester of pregnancy. The receptors were sampled from a female donor in good health, enrolled as a control in a pregnancy study.

The rearrangement links TRBV6-5 to TRBJ1-5; D remains ambiguous. Per germline, CDR1 MNHEY and CDR2 SVGAGI. The V end was cut by 8 bases, the J end by 5 bases, with 16 bases between. The CDR3 runs to 14 residues. The CDR3 loop is CASRRGRRDQPQHF. CDR3 bases: TGTGCCAGCCGCCGAGGGCGTCGCGATCAGCCCCAGCATTTT.

The chain has TRBV6-1 and TRBJ1-1; the D is unclear. CDR1 is MNHNS, CDR2 SASEGT, per germline. Trimming stripped 7 bases from V and 7 bases from J, with 13 bases between. This CDR3 spans 12 amino acids. CDR3 loop: CASKYVTGEAFF. As DNA, the CDR3 is TGTGCCAGCAAATATGTGACTGGTGAAGCTTTCTTT.

The J gene is TRBJ1-2, the V gene TRBV6-6; 8 bases are shared with TRBD1. This CDR3 comprises 15 residues. V lost 5 bases, J lost 4 bases, and 9 bases stayed unmatched. The germline CDR1 and CDR2 sequences are MNHNY and SVGAGI (reference sequence). CDR3 loop: CASSPVAGGLYGYTF. The DNA of the CDR3 is TGTGCCAGCAGTCCAGTCGCAGGGGGCCTCTATGGCTACACCTTC.

The chain is built from TRBV1 and TRBJ1-2; the table's TRBD1 call for D was not verified on the DNA. TRBV1 is flagged as a pseudogene. This CDR3 has 17 amino acids. CDR3 sequence: CTSSTAPPDRREDGYTF. The CDR3 nucleotides are TGCACCAGCAGCACAGCTCCCCCCGACAGGCGCGAGGATGGCTACACCTTC.

The V and J genes are TRBV19 and TRBJ2-6; 7 positions agree with TRBD1. The trim removed 10 bases at V and 0 bases at J, leaving 6 bases unmatched. CDR3 length equals 15 residues. CDR1 LNHDA and CDR2 SQIVND come from the germline V gene (reference sequence). CDR3 DNA sequence: TGTGCCACTCGGGACAGCTTCTCTGGGGCCAACGTCCTGACTTTC. Its protein product is CATRDSFSGANVLTF.

This chain joins TRBV11-3 and TRBJ2-7; the D gene is possibly TRBD1 (5 bases). The germline V and J ends were trimmed by 5 bases and 3 bases, with 17 bases remaining between them. This CDR3 has 15 residues. Germline CDR1 is SGHNT and CDR2 is YENEEA. CDR3 nucleotides: TGTGCCAGCAGCCTGTCAGGGCAGGCATTCTACGAGCAGTACTTC. This encodes CASSLSGQAFYEQYF.

The gene calls are TRBV5-1 and TRBJ2-1, with D possibly being TRBD1 (5 bases). The CDR3 extends over 14 amino acids. Germline V gene lookup returns CDR1 SGHRS and CDR2 YFSETQ. The V and J ends lost 5 bases and 6 bases respectively, with 15 bases between them. CDR3: CASRPLDQGNEQFF. The CDR3 coding sequence is TGCGCCAGCAGACCCCTAGACCAGGGCAATGAGCAGTTCTTC.

V usage is TRBV2 and J usage is TRBJ2-5; possible D gene TRBD1, 5 bases. The CDR3 is 15 amino acids. Looked up from germline, CDR1 is SNHLY and CDR2 is FYNNEI. V lost 0 bases and J lost 2, with 10 bases in between. The CDR3 reads CASSEAGKGQETQYF. CDR3 DNA sequence: TGTGCCAGCAGTGAAGCGGGAAAGGGGCAAGAGACCCAGTACTTC.

This clone was counted a single time. The chain has TRBV15 and TRBJ1-2; D not resolved. The CDR3 covers 12 residues. V shed 0 bases and J shed 7 bases, with 6 bases lying between them. In germline, CDR1 is LNHNV, CDR2 YYDKDF (reference sequence). The CDR3 DNA sequence: TGTGCCACCAGCAGAGACGGAGGTGGCTACACCTTC. Translated: CATSRDGGGYTF.

The count of this clone is one. The CDR3 DNA follows: TGTGCCACCAGCAGACCCGGGACAGGGTTCGATCAGCCCCAGCATTTT. Its translation: CATSRPGTGFDQPQHF. The chain couples TRBV15 to TRBJ1-5; 9 bases align to TRBD1. CDR3 size: 16 residues. V trimming: 2 bases; J trimming: 5 bases; junction bases outside the gene matches: 7. Per the germline V gene, CDR1 is LNHNV and CDR2 is YYDKDF (reference sequence).

The chain uses TRBV5-6 and TRBJ1-1; no reliable D call. V was pared by 0 bases and J by 3 bases, with 6 bases between. The CDR3 length is 13 residues. Germline V CDR1 and CDR2: SGHDT, YYEEEE. The CDR3 sequence is CASSLDPDTEAFF. CDR3 DNA sequence: TGTGCCAGCAGCTTGGATCCGGACACTGAAGCTTTCTTT. The variable domain in full, with the rest retrieved from reference TRBV5-6 and TRBJ1-1, is DAGVTQSPTHLIKTRGQQVTLRCSPKSGHDTVSWYQQALGQGPQFIFQYYEEEERQRGNFPDRFSGHQFPNYSSELNVNALLLGDSALYLCASSLDPDTEAFFGQGTRLTVV.

The chain carries TRBV7-9 and TRBJ2-1, with TRBD2 matching over 8 bases. This CDR3 has 14 amino acids. Germline trimming cut 10 bases from V and 0 bases from J; bases unmatched to any gene: 5. Germline CDR1 and CDR2: SEHNR and FQNEAQ (reference sequence). CDR3 sequence reads: CATEAGDSYNEQFF. In nucleotides, the CDR3 is TGTGCCACCGAAGCGGGGGACTCCTACAATGAGCAGTTCTTC.

The J gene is TRBJ2-3, the V gene TRBV7-9, with a weak D call TRBD2 (7 bases). Per germline, CDR1 SEHNR and CDR2 FQNEAQ (reference sequence). The CDR3 extends over 16 amino acids. V was cut by 1 base and J by 2 bases, with 13 bases left in between. This chain's CDR3 is CASSLGRGAITDTQYF. CDR3 bases: TGTGCCAGCAGCTTAGGACGGGGGGCGATCACAGATACGCAGTATTTT.

The chain couples TRBV2 to TRBJ2-1; TRBD2 matches at 16 bases. Germline V lookup: CDR1 SNHLY, CDR2 FYNNEI. CDR3 length: 20 residues. J lost 0 bases, V lost 5 bases, and 10 bases had no gene match. CDR3 sequence: CASSPPGLAGGLYSYNEQFF. Here the CDR3 DNA reads TGTGCCAGCAGTCCCCCGGGACTAGCGGGGGGGCTGTACTCCTACAATGAGCAGTTCTTC.

The chain is built from TRBV19 and TRBJ1-1, with D possibly TRBD1 on 5 matching bases. V lost 5 bases, J lost 1 base, and 14 bases lay in between. Germline CDR1 reads LNHDA; CDR2 reads SQIVND (reference sequence). This CDR3 is built from 15 residues. The DNA of the CDR3 is TGTGCCAGTAGTCACCGCAGGGTTGGGAACACTGAAGCTTTCTTT. Amino acid sequence: CASSHRRVGNTEAFF. Looking up the rest from reference TRBV19 and TRBJ1-1 gives the full variable domain: DGGITQSPKYLFRKEGQNVTLSCEQNLNHDAMYWYRQDPGQGLRLIYYSQIVNDFQKGDIAEGYSVSREKKESFPLTVTSAQKNPTAFYLCASSHRRVGNTEAFFGQGTRLTVV.

This chain joins TRBV7-9 and TRBJ2-7; TRBD2 matches 10 bases. The CDR3 spans 17 residues. The V and J ends lost 4 bases and 3 bases, in that order; junction bases with no gene match: 12. Germline CDR1 is SEHNR and CDR2 is FQNEAQ (reference sequence). CDR3 sequence reads: CASSYSGTSVQYYEQYF. CDR3 sequence (DNA): TGTGCCAGCAGCTACTCCGGGACTAGCGTGCAGTACTACGAGCAGTACTTC.

The CDR3 protein is CATSRDPMTSGGVGTGELFF. CDR3 bases: TGTGCCACCAGCAGAGATCCGATGACTAGCGGGGGGGTCGGCACCGGGGAGCTGTTTTTT. V usage is TRBV15 and J usage is TRBJ2-2; 14 bases fit TRBD2. V shed 0 bases, J shed 4 bases, and the junction held 10 bases outside the gene matches. CDR1 LNHNV and CDR2 YYDKDF come from the germline V gene (reference sequence). This CDR3 has 20 residues.

The CDR3 sequence is CASSPDISGANVLTF. The CDR3 DNA sequence: TGTGCCAGCTCACCAGACATCTCTGGGGCCAACGTCCTGACTTTC. The chain has TRBV18 and TRBJ2-6; D call uncertain. The germline gives CDR1 KGHSH, CDR2 LQKENI. The CDR3 contains 15 residues. Trimming stripped 2 bases from V and 0 bases from J, with 5 bases between.

The chain employs TRBV5-6 and TRBJ1-5; a weak D match, TRBD1 (5 bases). The CDR3 covers 12 residues. CDR1 SGHDT and CDR2 YYEEEE come from the germline V gene. Trimming pared 0 bases from V and 11 bases from J, leaving 9 bases between. As DNA, the CDR3 is TGTGCCAGCAGCTTGGACAGGTCCACCCAGCATTTT. Amino acids: CASSLDRSTQHF. Complete variable domain (other parts from reference TRBV5-6 and TRBJ1-5): DAGVTQSPTHLIKTRGQQVTLRCSPKSGHDTVSWYQQALGQGPQFIFQYYEEEERQRGNFPDRFSGHQFPNYSSELNVNALLLGDSALYLCASSLDRSTQHFGDGTRLSIL.